One sample yielded the 28 T cell receptor beta chains listed below, sequenced in a study of naive and memory T cell subsets (dated by TCRdb to 2016 to 2017). These receptors' targets are unknown. Points the paper makes about the study in general: A few larger clonotypes were present in naive repertoires, especially CD8 naive repertoires, and these clonotypes were possibly memory cells re-expressing CD45RA.

The library was prepared using UMI-ligation and nested PCR. Sequencing was carried out with an Illumina MiSeq. The beta constant-region primer consisted of an equimolar mixture of two oligonucleotides that together covered TRBC1 and TRBC2. The ligated cDNA went through four rounds of PCR with nested alpha and beta constant-region primers together with the SP2 primer. TCRdb applied fastp at Q25 and MiXCR to the public reads, then kept only in-frame beta chains. Identical CDR3 proteins give one entry, which carries the most common genes and DNA. The sample data list over 110,000 distinct CDR3 sequences, and about 20% of these were observed just once. The ten largest clones take up 0.55% to 0.75% of the sample. Sequences were obtained from naive CD8+ T cells from blood. This specimen's cell subset or site label, per the study, means: naive T cells, CD45RA high CD27+. The receptors come from a human donor in good health.

The J gene is TRBJ2-7, the V gene TRBV6-5, with D tentatively TRBD1 (6 bases). CDR1 and CDR2 (germline): MNHEY, SVGAGI. The CDR3 is 15 amino acids. V lost 4 bases, J lost 0 bases, and 13 bases lay in between. Written as DNA, the CDR3 is TGTGCCAGCAGTTTTGAGGCAGGGGTCTCCTACGAGCAGTACTTC. This codes for CASSFEAGVSYEQYF.

The sample holds one count of this clonotype. The chain recombines TRBV5-1 with TRBJ2-1, with D tentatively TRBD2 (5 bases). The CDR3 length is 15 residues. Between the trimmed V and J ends, which lost 4 bases and 1 base, there was a span of 12 bases. Looked up from germline, CDR1 is SGHRS and CDR2 is YFSETQ. CDR3 region: CASSPIPGSYNEQFF. Written as DNA, the CDR3 is TGCGCCAGCAGCCCGATACCGGGGTCCTACAATGAGCAGTTCTTC.

This chain joins TRBV27 and TRBJ2-1, with D possibly being TRBD2 (6 bases). The CDR3 has 15 amino acids. V lost 2 bases, J lost 2 bases, and 10 bases lay in between. CDR1 and CDR2 (germline): MNHEY, SMNVEV (reference sequence). This CDR3 is CASSLGGIPYNEQFF. DNA of the CDR3: TGTGCCAGCAGTTTAGGGGGGATCCCCTACAATGAGCAGTTCTTC.

This clonotype came up a few times. This chain connects TRBV27 to TRBJ2-7; 8 bases are shared with TRBD1. The V segment lost 3 bases and the J segment 1 base; nucleotides outside the gene matches: 8. The germline V gene has CDR1 MNHEY and CDR2 SMNVEV (reference sequence). This CDR3 has 16 residues. DNA for the CDR3: TGTGCCAGCAGTTTTTCTGGACAGGGCTCTTCCTACGAGCAGTACTTC. Translated, it gives CASSFSGQGSSYEQYF.

This clonotype showed up just a few times. V gene TRBV19 combines with J gene TRBJ2-2, with a possible D match to TRBD1 (5 bases). The CDR3 is 15 residues long. The germline V and J ends were trimmed by 4 bases and 4 bases, with 13 bases remaining between them. Germline CDR1 reads LNHDA; CDR2 reads SQIVND (reference sequence). The CDR3 protein is CASSNTRVGTGELFF. As DNA, the CDR3 is TGTGCCAGTAGTAATACCAGGGTAGGCACCGGGGAGCTGTTTTTT.

J is TRBJ1-5 and V is TRBV28, with D possibly being TRBD1 (6 bases). Between the trimmed V and J ends, which lost 8 bases and 5 bases, there was a span of 16 bases. Germline V gene lookup returns CDR1 MDHEN and CDR2 SYDVKM. This CDR3 region has 14 residues. The CDR3 sequence: CASRRTVHYQPQHF. CDR3 nucleotide sequence: TGTGCCAGCCGACGGACAGTTCATTATCAGCCCCAGCATTTT.

This chain connects TRBV29-1 to TRBJ2-7; unclear D gene. Germline V gives CDR1 SQVTM, CDR2 ANQGSEA. V was cut by 3 bases and J by 0 bases, with 9 bases left in between. The CDR3 covers 13 residues. This CDR3 is CSVERITSYEQYF. CDR3 sequence (DNA): TGCAGCGTTGAGCGCATCACCTCCTACGAGCAGTACTTC.

The rearrangement links TRBV7-9 to TRBJ2-5; D call uncertain. The V end lost 6 bases, the J end lost 3 bases, and 8 bases lay between the germline ends. Germline loops: CDR1 SEHNR, CDR2 FQNEAQ (reference sequence). The CDR3 extends over 12 amino acids. The CDR3: CASRPSKETQYF. CDR3 in DNA: TGTGCCAGCAGACCCTCGAAAGAGACCCAGTACTTC.

This clonotype has only a few counts. This chain links TRBV7-2 with TRBJ2-1, with D hard to call. CDR1 and CDR2 from the germline V gene are SGHTA and FQGNSA. This CDR3 has 13 residues. V lost 1 base and J 5 bases, leaving 6 bases between the germline ends. The CDR3 is CASSLDLDNEQFF. The CDR3 region has the DNA TGTGCCAGCAGCTTAGATTTGGACAATGAGCAGTTCTTC.

This clonotype turned up a few times. An end of the junction differs from the germline gene, which may be a read error. The chain joins TRBV12-3 or TRBV12-4 to TRBJ2-2; D unclear. This CDR3 is built from 13 residues. CDR3 amino acids: CASRLGPGGELFF. The DNA for the CDR3 is TGTGCCAGCAGATTAGGGCCAGGCGGGGAGCTGTTTTTT.

A word on this clonotype: A much larger clone sits a single nucleotide away, making a read error possible. The V and J genes are TRBV4-2 and TRBJ2-1, with TRBD1 matching 9 bases. CDR3 length equals 17 residues. Germline V gene sequence: CDR1 LGHNA, CDR2 YNFKEQ. CDR3 sequence: CASNQFQGQGSYNEQFF. The CDR3 coding sequence is TGTGCCAGCAACCAATTCCAGGGACAGGGCTCCTACAATGAGCAGTTCTTC.

This clonotype was seen only a few times. The J gene is TRBJ1-5, the V gene TRBV28; D perhaps matches TRBD1 (5 bases). CDR1 and CDR2 from the germline V gene are MDHEN and SYDVKM. The CDR3 runs 13 residues. Trimming pared 7 bases from V and 1 base from J, leaving 8 bases between. CDR3 in DNA: TGTGCCAGCACCGGGGGAAGCAATCAGCCCCAGCATTTT. Encoded protein: CASTGGSNQPQHF.

This clonotype was seen ten or more times. The chain has TRBV28 and TRBJ2-1; possible D gene TRBD2, 6 bases. V lost 1 base and J lost 9, with 10 bases in between. The CDR3 has 13 residues. The germline V gene encodes CDR1 MDHEN and CDR2 SYDVKM. The CDR3: CASSLSNGGEQFF. The CDR3 bases are TGTGCCAGCAGTTTATCGAACGGGGGTGAGCAGTTCTTC.

Only a few counts were recorded for this clonotype. J is TRBJ1-2 and V is TRBV7-2; tentative D call: TRBD1 (5 bases). The CDR3 length is 13 residues. Germline CDR1 and CDR2: SGHTA and FQGNSA. V was pared by 4 bases and J by 4 bases, with 10 bases between. CDR3 amino acids: CASSSDSPYGYTF. CDR3 in DNA: TGTGCCAGCAGCTCAGACAGCCCCTATGGCTACACCTTC.

This clonotype was found a few times. The V and J genes are TRBV29-1 and TRBJ2-7; D is possibly TRBD2 (5 bases). The germline gives CDR1 SQVTM, CDR2 ANQGSEA. The CDR3 covers 14 residues. Trimming pared 6 bases from V and 5 bases from J, leaving 20 bases between. As DNA, the CDR3 is TGCAGCGTACACCTGCTCGGGGAGATTGACGAGCAGTACTTC. Protein sequence: CSVHLLGEIDEQYF.

V is TRBV14 and J is TRBJ2-1, with 10 bases aligning to TRBD1. The CDR3 runs 16 residues. Germline V gene data show CDR1 as SGHDN and CDR2 as FVKESK. V gave up 1 base and J gave up 3 bases; unmatched junction bases: 3. CDR3 region: CASSQAGTGDYNEQFF. For the CDR3, the DNA is TGTGCCAGCAGCCAAGCCGGGACAGGGGACTACAATGAGCAGTTCTTC.

The chain employs TRBV6-5 and TRBJ2-1, with D perhaps being TRBD1 or TRBD2 (5 bases each). Germline V gene lookup returns CDR1 MNHEY and CDR2 SVGAGI. V dropped 2 bases and J dropped 4 bases, with 12 bases sitting between them. This CDR3 is built from 15 residues. The CDR3 reads CASSYAQGPYNEQFF. CDR3 DNA sequence: TGTGCCAGCAGTTACGCCCAGGGACCATACAATGAGCAGTTCTTC.

This clonotype was recorded a few times. The chain joins TRBV7-9 to TRBJ1-2; D is ambiguous. The CDR3 is made up of 12 amino acids. CDR1 is SEHNR and CDR2 is FQNEAQ in the germline V gene (reference sequence). V lost 1 base, J lost 4 bases, and 4 bases lay in between. DNA for the CDR3: TGTGCCAGCAGCTTAGTTCTCTATGGCTACACCTTC. It translates to CASSLVLYGYTF.

This clonotype was detected many times. The CDR3 DNA reads TGTGCCAGCAGCCCTCGACAGGGGGCTGATGAAAAACTGTTTTTT. It yields the protein CASSPRQGADEKLFF. The V gene is TRBV7-8, the J gene TRBJ1-4; 10 bases align to TRBD1. With 5 bases clipped from V and 6 bases from J, the junction kept 6 bases outside the gene matches. CDR3 size: 15 residues. Per the germline V gene, CDR1 is SGHVS and CDR2 is FQNEAQ.

This clonotype showed up just a few times. The rearrangement uses TRBV12-3 or TRBV12-4 and TRBJ1-1; unclear D gene. This CDR3 region has 13 residues. Between the trimmed V and J ends, which lost 3 bases and 1 base, there was a span of 6 bases. The CDR3 coding sequence is TGTGCCAGCAGTTTTCGACAGAACACTGAAGCTTTCTTT. Protein sequence: CASSFRQNTEAFF.

CDR3 protein: CAGGVGNARFF. As DNA, the CDR3 is TGTGCCGGGGGGGTTGGGAACGCTCGGTTCTTC. The chain combines TRBV12-3 or TRBV12-4 with TRBJ2-1, with 7 bases lining up with TRBD2. Trimming at V came to 11 bases and at J to 15 bases, leaving 13 bases not matched to a gene. This CDR3 region has 11 residues.

The V gene is TRBV25-1, the J gene TRBJ2-1; 10 positions agree with TRBD2. Germline assignment: CDR1 MGHDK and CDR2 SYGVNS. The CDR3 runs to 15 residues. J gave up 6 bases and V 5 bases, and 7 bases lay outside the gene matches. The DNA of the CDR3 is TGTGCCAGCAGTAATGAAACTAGCGGGACCAATGAGCAGTTCTTC. It yields the protein CASSNETSGTNEQFF.

This clonotype occurred a few times. The V and J genes are TRBV28 and TRBJ2-1; D tentatively fits TRBD1 or TRBD2 (5 bases each). Trimming stripped 2 bases from V and 2 bases from J, with 7 bases between. Per the germline V gene, CDR1 is MDHEN and CDR2 is SYDVKM. The CDR3 is 14 residues long. CDR3 DNA: TGTGCCAGCAGTTTACAGGGAGCCTACAATGAGCAGTTCTTC. Translating it yields CASSLQGAYNEQFF.

This clonotype has a handful of counts. The chain links TRBV28 to TRBJ2-1, with unresolved D. The germline V gene encodes CDR1 MDHEN and CDR2 SYDVKM. The CDR3 is 15 residues long. V lost 3 bases and J 0 bases, leaving 9 bases between the germline ends. As DNA, the CDR3 is TGTGCCAGCAGTTTCAGCGAAGACTCCTACAATGAGCAGTTCTTC. It encodes CASSFSEDSYNEQFF. The whole variable domain, filled in from reference TRBV28 and TRBJ2-1, reads DVKVTQSSRYLVKRTGEKVFLECVQDMDHENMFWYRQDPGLGLRLIYFSYDVKMKEKGDIPEGYSVSREKKERFSLILESASTNQTSMYLCASSFSEDSYNEQFFGPGTRLTVL.

The V gene is TRBV13, the J gene TRBJ2-3; D possibly uses TRBD1 or TRBD2 (5 bases each). The V gene lost 5 bases and the J gene lost 6 bases, with 9 bases spanning the gap. The germline gives CDR1 PRHDT, CDR2 FYEKMQ (reference sequence). The CDR3 runs to 12 residues. The CDR3 DNA sequence: TGTGCCAGCAGCGCTTGGGGGGATACGCAGTATTTT. The encoded protein is CASSAWGDTQYF.

This clonotype was observed a few times. The chain links TRBV6-5 to TRBJ2-1; 7 bases line up with TRBD2. V was pared by 2 bases and J by 6 bases, with 4 bases of the junction left unmatched. Germline assignment: CDR1 MNHEY and CDR2 SVGAGI. The length of the CDR3 is 14 residues. The CDR3 sequence is CASSYRLASNEQFF. CDR3 nucleotides: TGTGCCAGCAGTTACCGACTAGCTTCCAATGAGCAGTTCTTC.

This clonotype turned up a few times. V is TRBV7-9 and J is TRBJ2-7; D gene uncertain. This CDR3 is built from 14 residues. The germline gives CDR1 SEHNR, CDR2 FQNEAQ (reference sequence). Trimming took 2 bases from V and 2 from J, leaving 10 bases between them. In nucleotides, the CDR3 is TGTGCCAGCAGCTTACCAACAGACCCCTACGAGCAGTACTTC. Translating it yields CASSLPTDPYEQYF.

The chain has TRBV14 and TRBJ2-7, with 7 bases identical to TRBD2. Germline loops: CDR1 SGHDN, CDR2 FVKESK. The CDR3 is 16 amino acids. The trim removed 1 base at V and 4 bases at J, leaving 10 bases unmatched. CDR3: CASSQGGAGVDYEQYF. CDR3 DNA: TGTGCCAGCAGCCAAGGCGGGGCGGGAGTAGATTACGAGCAGTACTTC.